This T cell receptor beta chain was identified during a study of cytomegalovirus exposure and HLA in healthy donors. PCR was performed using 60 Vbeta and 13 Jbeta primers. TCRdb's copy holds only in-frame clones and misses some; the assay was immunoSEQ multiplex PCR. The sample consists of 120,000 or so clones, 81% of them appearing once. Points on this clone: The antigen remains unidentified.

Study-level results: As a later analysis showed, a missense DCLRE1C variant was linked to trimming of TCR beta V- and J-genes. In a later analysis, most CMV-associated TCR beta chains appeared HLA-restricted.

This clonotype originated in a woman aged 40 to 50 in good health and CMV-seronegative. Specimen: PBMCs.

As DNA, the CDR3 is TGTGCCAGCAGTGAATCATCAGGGGTAGGAAACACCATATATTTT. This encodes CASSESSGVGNTIYF. The chain employs TRBV2 and TRBJ1-3; a possible D gene is TRBD1 (6 bases). Germline V gives CDR1 SNHLY, CDR2 FYNNEI. The length of the CDR3 is 15 residues. Trimming pared 2 bases from V and 4 bases from J, leaving 12 bases between.